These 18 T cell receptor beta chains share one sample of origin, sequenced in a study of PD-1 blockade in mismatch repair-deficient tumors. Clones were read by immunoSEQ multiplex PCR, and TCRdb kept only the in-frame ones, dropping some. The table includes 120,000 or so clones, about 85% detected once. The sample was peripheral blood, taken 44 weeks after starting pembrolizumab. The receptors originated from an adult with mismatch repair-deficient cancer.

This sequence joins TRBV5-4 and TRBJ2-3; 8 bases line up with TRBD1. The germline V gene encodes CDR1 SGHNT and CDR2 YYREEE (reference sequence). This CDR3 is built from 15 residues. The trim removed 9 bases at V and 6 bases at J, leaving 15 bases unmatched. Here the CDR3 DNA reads TGTGCCACCCCGACCAGGACAGGGAACTGGGATACGCAGTATTTT. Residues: CATPTRTGNWDTQYF. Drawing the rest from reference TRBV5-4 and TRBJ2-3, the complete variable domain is ETGVTQSPTHLIKTRGQQVTLRCSSQSGHNTVSWYQQALGQGPQFIFQYYREEENGRGNFPPRFSGLQFPNYSSELNVNALELDDSALYLCATPTRTGNWDTQYFGPGTRLTVL.

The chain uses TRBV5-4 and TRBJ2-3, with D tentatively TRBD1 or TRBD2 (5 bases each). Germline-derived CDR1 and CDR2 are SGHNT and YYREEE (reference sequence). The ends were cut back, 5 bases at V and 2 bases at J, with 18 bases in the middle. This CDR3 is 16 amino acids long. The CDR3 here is CASSTPGTAHTDTQYF. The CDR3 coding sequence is TGTGCCAGCAGTACTCCAGGGACGGCACACACAGATACGCAGTATTTT.

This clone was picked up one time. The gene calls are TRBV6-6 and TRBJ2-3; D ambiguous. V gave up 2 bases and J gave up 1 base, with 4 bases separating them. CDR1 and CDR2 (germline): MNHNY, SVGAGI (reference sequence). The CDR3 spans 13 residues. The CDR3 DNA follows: TGTGCCAGCAGTTACGAGGGCACAGATACGCAGTATTTT. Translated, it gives CASSYEGTDTQYF.

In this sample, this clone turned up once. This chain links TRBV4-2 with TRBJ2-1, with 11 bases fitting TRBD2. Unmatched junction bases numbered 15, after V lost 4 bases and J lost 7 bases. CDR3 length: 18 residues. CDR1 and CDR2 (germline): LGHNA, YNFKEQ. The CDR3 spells CASSPRGLAGGPGNEQFF. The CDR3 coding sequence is TGTGCCAGCAGCCCGCGGGGCCTAGCGGGGGGACCGGGGAATGAGCAGTTCTTC.

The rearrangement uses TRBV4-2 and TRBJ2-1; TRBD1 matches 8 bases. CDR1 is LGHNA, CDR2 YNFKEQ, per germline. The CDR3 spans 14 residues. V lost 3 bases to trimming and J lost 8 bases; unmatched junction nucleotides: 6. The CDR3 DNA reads TGTGCCAGCAGCCAGGAAGGACAGGGCCATGAGCAGTTCTTC. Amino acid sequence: CASSQEGQGHEQFF.

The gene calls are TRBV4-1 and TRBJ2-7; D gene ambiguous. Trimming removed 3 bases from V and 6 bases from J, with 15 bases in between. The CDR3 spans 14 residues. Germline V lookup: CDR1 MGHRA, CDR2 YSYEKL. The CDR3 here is CASSQGATDGEQYF. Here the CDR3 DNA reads TGCGCCAGCAGCCAGGGCGCGACCGACGGCGAGCAGTACTTC.

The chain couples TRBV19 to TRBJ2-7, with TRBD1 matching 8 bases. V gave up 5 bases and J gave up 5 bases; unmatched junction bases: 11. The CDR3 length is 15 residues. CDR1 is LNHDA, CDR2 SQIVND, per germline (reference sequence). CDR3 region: CASSSSPTGVDEQYF. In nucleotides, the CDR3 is TGTGCCAGTAGTTCCAGCCCGACAGGGGTTGACGAGCAGTACTTC.

The CDR3 protein is CASSPPGGSTYEQYF. The CDR3 coding sequence is TGTGCCAGCTCACCCCCGGGAGGCTCCACCTACGAGCAGTACTTC. This chain connects TRBV18 to TRBJ2-7, with 7 bases aligning to TRBD2. This CDR3 comprises 15 residues. Germline-derived CDR1 and CDR2 are KGHSH and LQKENI. V shed 3 bases and J 2 bases; nucleotides not matched to a gene: 7.

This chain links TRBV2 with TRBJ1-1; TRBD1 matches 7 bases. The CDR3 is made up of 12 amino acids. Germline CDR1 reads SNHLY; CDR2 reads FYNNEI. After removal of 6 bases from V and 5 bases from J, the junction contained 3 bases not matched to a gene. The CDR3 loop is CASREQGTEAFF. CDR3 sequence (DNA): TGTGCCAGCAGAGAACAGGGGACTGAAGCTTTCTTT.

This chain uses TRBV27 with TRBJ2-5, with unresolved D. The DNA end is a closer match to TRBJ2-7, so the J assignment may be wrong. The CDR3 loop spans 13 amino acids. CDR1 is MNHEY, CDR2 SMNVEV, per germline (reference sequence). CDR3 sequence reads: CASSLSGPYEQYF. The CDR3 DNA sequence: TGTGCCAGCAGTTTATCAGGGCCCTACGAGCAGTACTTC.

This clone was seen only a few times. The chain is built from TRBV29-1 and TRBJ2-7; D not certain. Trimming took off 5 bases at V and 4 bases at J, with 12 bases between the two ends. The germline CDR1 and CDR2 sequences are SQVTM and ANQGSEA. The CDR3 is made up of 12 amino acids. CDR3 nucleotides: TGCAGCGTTAAGGTTACGGAATACGAGCAGTACTTC. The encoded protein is CSVKVTEYEQYF.

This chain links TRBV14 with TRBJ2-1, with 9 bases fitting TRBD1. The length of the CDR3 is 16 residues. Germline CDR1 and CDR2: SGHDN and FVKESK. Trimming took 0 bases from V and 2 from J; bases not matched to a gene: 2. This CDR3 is CASSQEDRGPYNEQFF. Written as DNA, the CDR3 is TGTGCCAGCAGCCAAGAGGACAGGGGACCCTACAATGAGCAGTTCTTC.

CDR3 in amino acids: CASSEDRGLWEKLFF. CDR3 bases: TGTGCCAGCAGCGAGGACAGGGGGCTGTGGGAAAAACTGTTTTTT. This chain links TRBV5-6 with TRBJ1-4; 11 positions agree with TRBD1. Trimming removed 4 bases from V and 8 bases from J; junction bases left unmatched: 7. The CDR3 has 15 residues. The germline V gene encodes CDR1 SGHDT and CDR2 YYEEEE.

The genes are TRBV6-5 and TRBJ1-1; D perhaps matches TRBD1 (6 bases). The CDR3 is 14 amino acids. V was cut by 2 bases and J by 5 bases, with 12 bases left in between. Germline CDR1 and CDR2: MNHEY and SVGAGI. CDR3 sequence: CASSYAAGETEAFF. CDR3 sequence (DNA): TGTGCCAGCAGTTACGCGGCAGGGGAGACTGAAGCTTTCTTT.

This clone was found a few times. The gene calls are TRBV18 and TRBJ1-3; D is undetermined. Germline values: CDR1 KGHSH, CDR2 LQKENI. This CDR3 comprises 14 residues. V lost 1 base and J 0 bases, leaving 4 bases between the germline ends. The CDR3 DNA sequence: TGTGCCAGCTCACCACGGAACTCTGGAAACACCATATATTTT. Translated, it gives CASSPRNSGNTIYF.

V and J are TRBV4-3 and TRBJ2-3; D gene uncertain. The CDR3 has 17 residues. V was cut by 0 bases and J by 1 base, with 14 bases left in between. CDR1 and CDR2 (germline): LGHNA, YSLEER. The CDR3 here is CASSQDRIGLRTDTQYF. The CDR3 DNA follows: TGCGCCAGCAGCCAAGATCGGATAGGGTTACGCACAGATACGCAGTATTTT.

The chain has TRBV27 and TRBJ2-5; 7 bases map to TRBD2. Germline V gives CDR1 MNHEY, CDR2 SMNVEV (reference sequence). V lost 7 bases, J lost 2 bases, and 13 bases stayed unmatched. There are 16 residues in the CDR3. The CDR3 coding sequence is TGTGCCAGCAATCAACGAGCTGGGGGGGGGCAAGAGACCCAGTACTTC. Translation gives CASNQRAGGGQETQYF.

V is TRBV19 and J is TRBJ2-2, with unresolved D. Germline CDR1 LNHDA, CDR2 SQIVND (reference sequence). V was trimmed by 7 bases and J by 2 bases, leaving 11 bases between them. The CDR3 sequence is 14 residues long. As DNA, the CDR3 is TGTGCCAGTAAGCGACAACCCAACACCGGGGAGCTGTTTTTT. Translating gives CASKRQPNTGELFF.